This T cell receptor (beta chain) came from a study of blood T cells in healthy people across ages. Per-sample PBMC isolation yielded at least 7 million cells. The table lists this clonotype with a few counts. The CDR3 runs to 17 residues. Germline V gives CDR1 MNHNS, CDR2 SASEGT. V shed 5 bases and J 9 bases; nucleotides not matched to a gene: 14. The authors ran a second PCR of about 7 to 11 cycles using a sample-barcoded 5' primer and a J-beta primer mix. The template-switch adaptor, which had 12 random nucleotides, put a tag on each cDNA molecule. TCRdb re-called the 5' RACE reads with MiXCR, one entry per CDR3 protein. Here the sample spans 1.8 million or so distinct CDR3 sequences, about 39% being singletons.

What was sequenced was blood. The rearrangement joins TRBV6-1 to TRBJ2-1, with 12 bases that match TRBD2. The TCR sequence derives from a human donor in good health. CDR3 in DNA: TGTGCCAGCAGTCCGACTAGCGGGGGATTAGGGGACAGTGAGCAGTTCTTC. Translated: CASSPTSGGLGDSEQFF.